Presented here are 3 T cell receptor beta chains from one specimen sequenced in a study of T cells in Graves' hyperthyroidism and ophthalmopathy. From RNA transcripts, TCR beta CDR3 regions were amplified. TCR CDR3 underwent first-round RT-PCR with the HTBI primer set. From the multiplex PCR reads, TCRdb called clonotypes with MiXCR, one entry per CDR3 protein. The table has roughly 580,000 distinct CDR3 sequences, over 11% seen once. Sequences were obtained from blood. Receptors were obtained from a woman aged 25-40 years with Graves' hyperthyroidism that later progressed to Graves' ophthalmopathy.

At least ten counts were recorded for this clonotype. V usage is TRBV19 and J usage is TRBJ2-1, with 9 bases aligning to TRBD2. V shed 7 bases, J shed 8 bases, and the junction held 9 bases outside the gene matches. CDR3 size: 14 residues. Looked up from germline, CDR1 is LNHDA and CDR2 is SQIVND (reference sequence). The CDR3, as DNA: TGTGCCAGTACAGGCGGGAGGGTCGCGGATGAGCAGTTCTTC. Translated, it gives CASTGGRVADEQFF.

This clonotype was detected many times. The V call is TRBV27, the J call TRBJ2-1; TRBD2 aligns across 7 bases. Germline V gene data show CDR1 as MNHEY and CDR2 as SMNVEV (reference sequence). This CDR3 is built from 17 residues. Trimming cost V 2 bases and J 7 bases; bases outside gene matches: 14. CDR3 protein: CASSLLRGGRPGNEQFF. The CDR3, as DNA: TGTGCCAGCAGTTTACTGCGTGGCGGGAGACCCGGGAATGAGCAGTTCTTC.

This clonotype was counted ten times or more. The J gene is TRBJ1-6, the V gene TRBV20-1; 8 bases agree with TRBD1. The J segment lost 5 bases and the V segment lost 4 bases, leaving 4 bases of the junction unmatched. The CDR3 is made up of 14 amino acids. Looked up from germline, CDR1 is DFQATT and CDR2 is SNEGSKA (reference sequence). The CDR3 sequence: CSATGGPNNSPLHF. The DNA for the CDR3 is TGCAGTGCTACAGGGGGCCCGAATAATTCACCCCTCCACTTT.